A single sample gave rise to the 13 T cell receptor beta chains below, sequenced in a study of cytomegalovirus exposure and HLA in healthy donors (TCRdb year 2017). The library relied on the immunoSEQ multiplex PCR assay. For the multiplex PCR, a mixture combining 60 forward primers for TCR Vbeta segments and 13 reverse primers for TCR Jbeta segments was used. What TCRdb holds here is the immuneACCESS table cut down to in-frame rearrangements. Part of the clones is not present; checked against another copy, under half of the missing clones reflect an unresolved V gene, and the others are unexplained. This sample holds about 170,000 clones; about two thirds were observed only once. The top ten constitute 2% to 3% of the sample. Source material: PBMCs. Receptors were obtained from a human donor in good health.

Comments on this clone: Germline and junction disagree at one end, which may indicate a read error. CDR3 sequence reads: CASSLDPRAKNIQYF. CDR3 nucleotides: TGTGCCAGTAGTCTAGACCCCCGGGCCAAAAACATTCAGTACTTC. The chain employs TRBV19 and TRBJ2-4; no reliable D call. Germline V gene data show CDR1 as LNHDA and CDR2 as SQIVND (reference sequence). The CDR3 is 15 residues long.

In its sample, this clone was seen once. This sequence joins TRBV7-8 and TRBJ2-7; TRBD2 matches at 9 bases. Per germline, CDR1 SGHVS and CDR2 FQNEAQ. The V segment lost 1 base and the J segment 1 base; nucleotides outside the gene matches: 2. CDR3 length equals 15 residues. The DNA of the CDR3 is TGTGCCAGCAGCTTAGGACTAGCGGAGTCCTACGAGCAGTACTTC. The encoded protein is CASSLGLAESYEQYF. Together with reference TRBV7-8 and TRBJ2-7, the CDR3 gives the full variable domain: GAGVSQSPRYKVAKRGQDVALRCDPISGHVSLFWYQQALGQGPEFLTYFQNEAQLDKSGLPSDRFFAERPEGSVSTLKIQRTQQEDSAVYLCASSLGLAESYEQYFGPGTRLTVT.

The V gene is TRBV5-1, the J gene TRBJ2-7; TRBD1 might be the D (5 bases). The length of the CDR3 is 13 residues. V was cut by 4 bases and J by 4 bases, with 12 bases left in between. The germline V gene encodes CDR1 SGHRS and CDR2 YFSETQ. This CDR3 is CASSTQGRYEQYF. The CDR3 DNA sequence: TGCGCCAGCAGCACGCAGGGTAGGTACGAGCAGTACTTC.

This chain connects TRBV15 to TRBJ1-2; D remains unclear. V was pared by 1 base and J by 2 bases, with 11 bases between. Germline loops: CDR1 LNHNV, CDR2 YYDKDF (reference sequence). The CDR3 covers 15 residues. The CDR3 DNA reads as TGTGCCACCAGCAGAGCCGGGGTAAGGAACTATGGCTACACCTTC. It encodes CATSRAGVRNYGYTF.

The V call is TRBV5-1, the J call TRBJ2-5; tentative D call: TRBD2 (6 bases). The CDR3 loop spans 15 amino acids. Germline loops: CDR1 SGHRS, CDR2 YFSETQ. Between the trimmed V and J ends, which lost 0 bases and 2 bases, there was a span of 11 bases. The DNA for the CDR3 is TGCGCCAGCAGCTTGGAAGACCGGGAGCAAGAGACCCAGTACTTC. It translates to CASSLEDREQETQYF. Full variable domain (outside the CDR3, taken from reference TRBV5-1 and TRBJ2-5): KAGVTQTPRYLIKTRGQQVTLSCSPISGHRSVSWYQQTPGQGLQFLFEYFSETQRNKGNFPGRFSGRQFSNSRSEMNVSTLELGDSALYLCASSLEDREQETQYFGPGTRLLVL.

The V call is TRBV29-1, the J call TRBJ2-4; tentative D call: TRBD2 (7 bases). This CDR3 region has 13 residues. V was clipped by 0 bases and J by 9 bases, with 12 bases between them. Germline V gives CDR1 SQVTM, CDR2 ANQGSEA. CDR3: CSVEEQGGTIQYF. DNA for the CDR3: TGCAGCGTTGAAGAACAGGGAGGGACCATTCAGTACTTC.

Written as DNA, the CDR3 is TGTGCCAGCAGCTCGGGACTAGCCTGGACCAATGAGCAGTTCTTC. Translating gives CASSSGLAWTNEQFF. The V gene is TRBV7-3, the J gene TRBJ2-1, with 9 nucleotides matching TRBD2. Trimming at V came to 4 bases and at J to 6 bases, leaving 7 bases not matched to a gene. This CDR3 has 15 residues. Germline V gene sequence: CDR1 SGHTA, CDR2 FQGTGA.

This clone was found once. Since the CDR3 does not end with the conserved phenylalanine or tryptophan, this likely comes from a read error. The chain uses TRBV20-1 and TRBJ1-6, with D tentatively TRBD1 (6 bases). Trimming left V 3 bases short and J 9 bases short, with 6 bases between. Germline V CDR1 and CDR2: DFQATT, SNEGSKA (reference sequence). The length of the CDR3 is 11 residues. CDR3 amino acids: CSASRGSPLHV. The CDR3 DNA follows: TGCAGTGCTAGCAGGGGTTCACCCCTCCACGTT.

This chain links TRBV6-6 with TRBJ1-5; D perhaps matches TRBD1 (6 bases). This CDR3 is 13 amino acids long. V lost 3 bases to trimming and J lost 5 bases, with 8 bases between them. CDR1 and CDR2 (germline): MNHNY, SVGAGI (reference sequence). The CDR3 region has the DNA TGTGCCAGCAGTTATGAGGGGGATCAGCCCCAGCATTTT. As protein: CASSYEGDQPQHF.

CDR3: CASSWRGVRGEQFF. In DNA, the CDR3 is TGTGCCAGCAGTTGGAGGGGAGTGAGGGGTGAGCAGTTCTTC. The chain has TRBV27 and TRBJ2-1; D might be TRBD2 (6 bases). Germline V gene sequence: CDR1 MNHEY, CDR2 SMNVEV (reference sequence). V was pared by 4 bases and J by 9 bases, with 16 bases between. The CDR3 extends over 14 amino acids.

V usage is TRBV18 and J usage is TRBJ2-6; D gene unclear. With 2 bases removed from V and 4 bases from J, the gap between germline ends came to 9 bases. Germline V lookup: CDR1 KGHSH, CDR2 LQKENI. The CDR3 extends over 15 amino acids. In DNA form, the CDR3 reads TGTGCCAGCTCACCAGTAACGGTGGGGGCCAACGTCCTGACTTTC. Its protein is CASSPVTVGANVLTF.

This rearrangement joins TRBV19 to TRBJ1-2, with TRBD1 matching 8 bases. The germline gives CDR1 LNHDA, CDR2 SQIVND (reference sequence). The junction had 2 bases not matched to a gene; V was cut back by 4 bases and J by 4 bases. CDR3 length: 13 residues. CDR3 nucleotide sequence: TGTGCCAGTAGTAAGACAGGGGTCTATGGCTACACCTTC. It yields the protein CASSKTGVYGYTF.

This rearrangement joins TRBV7-8 to TRBJ1-6; D uncertain. CDR3 length equals 15 residues. CDR1 and CDR2 from the germline V gene are SGHVS and FQNEAQ. V shed 2 bases and J shed 10 bases, with 15 bases lying between them. The CDR3 region is CASSLISASESPLHF. The CDR3 DNA reads as TGTGCCAGCAGCTTAATTAGCGCTTCAGAGTCACCCCTCCACTTT.